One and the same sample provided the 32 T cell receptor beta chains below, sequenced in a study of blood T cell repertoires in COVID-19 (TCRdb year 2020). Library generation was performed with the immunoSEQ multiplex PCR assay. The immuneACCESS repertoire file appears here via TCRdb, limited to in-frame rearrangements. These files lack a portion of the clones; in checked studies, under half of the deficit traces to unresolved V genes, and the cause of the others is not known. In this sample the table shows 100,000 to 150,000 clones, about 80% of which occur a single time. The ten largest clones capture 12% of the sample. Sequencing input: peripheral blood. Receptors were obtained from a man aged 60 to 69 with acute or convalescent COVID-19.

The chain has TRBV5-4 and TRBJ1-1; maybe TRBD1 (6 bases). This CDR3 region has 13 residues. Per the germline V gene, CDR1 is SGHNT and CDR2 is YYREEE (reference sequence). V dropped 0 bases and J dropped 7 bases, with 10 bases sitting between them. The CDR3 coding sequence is TGTGCCAGCAGCTTGGGGACAGCGTATGAAGCTTTCTTT. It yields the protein CASSLGTAYEAFF.

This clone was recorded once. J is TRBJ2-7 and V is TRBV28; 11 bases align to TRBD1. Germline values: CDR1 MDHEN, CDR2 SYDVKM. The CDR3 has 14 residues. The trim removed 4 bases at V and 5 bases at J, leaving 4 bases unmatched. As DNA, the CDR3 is TGTGCCAGCAGTTGGGGGACAGGGGGGGACGAGCAGTACTTC. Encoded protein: CASSWGTGGDEQYF.

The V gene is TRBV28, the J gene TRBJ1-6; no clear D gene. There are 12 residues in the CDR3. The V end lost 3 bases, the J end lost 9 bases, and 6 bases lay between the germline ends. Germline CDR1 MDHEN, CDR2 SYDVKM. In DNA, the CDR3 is TGTGCCAGCAGTTTGCGGGGTTCACCCCTCCACTTT. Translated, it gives CASSLRGSPLHF.

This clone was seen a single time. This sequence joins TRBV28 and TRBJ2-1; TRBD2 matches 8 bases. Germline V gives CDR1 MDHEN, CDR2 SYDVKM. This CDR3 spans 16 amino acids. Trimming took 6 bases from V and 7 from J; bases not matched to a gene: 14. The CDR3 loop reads CASSPWSGGAGNEQFF. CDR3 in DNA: TGTGCCAGCAGCCCATGGAGCGGGGGCGCGGGGAATGAGCAGTTCTTC. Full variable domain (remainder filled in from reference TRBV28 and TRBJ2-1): DVKVTQSSRYLVKRTGEKVFLECVQDMDHENMFWYRQDPGLGLRLIYFSYDVKMKEKGDIPEGYSVSREKKERFSLILESASTNQTSMYLCASSPWSGGAGNEQFFGPGTRLTVL.

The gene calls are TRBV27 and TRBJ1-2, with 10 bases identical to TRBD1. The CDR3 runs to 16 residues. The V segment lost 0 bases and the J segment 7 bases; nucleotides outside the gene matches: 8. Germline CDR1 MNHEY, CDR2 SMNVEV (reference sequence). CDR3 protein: CASSLSRVGQGLGYTF. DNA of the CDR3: TGTGCCAGCAGTTTATCTCGGGTGGGACAGGGGCTTGGCTACACCTTC.

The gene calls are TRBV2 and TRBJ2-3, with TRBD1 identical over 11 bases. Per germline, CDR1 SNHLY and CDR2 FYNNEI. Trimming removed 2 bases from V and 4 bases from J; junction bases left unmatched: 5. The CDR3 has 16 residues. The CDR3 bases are TGTGCCAGCAGTGAAAGGACAGGGGGCTTCTCAGATACGCAGTATTTT. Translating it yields CASSERTGGFSDTQYF.

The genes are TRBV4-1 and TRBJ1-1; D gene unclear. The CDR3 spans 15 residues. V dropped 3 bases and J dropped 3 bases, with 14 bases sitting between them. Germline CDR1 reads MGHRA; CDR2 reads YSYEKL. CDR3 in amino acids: CASSQEWWVDTEAFF. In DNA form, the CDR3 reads TGCGCCAGCAGCCAGGAGTGGTGGGTGGACACTGAAGCTTTCTTT.

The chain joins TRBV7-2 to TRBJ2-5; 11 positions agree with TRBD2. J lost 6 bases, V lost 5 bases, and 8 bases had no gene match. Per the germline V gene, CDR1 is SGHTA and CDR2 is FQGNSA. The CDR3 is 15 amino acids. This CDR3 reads CASSLSGRGVKTQYF. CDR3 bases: TGTGCCAGCAGCCTTAGCGGGAGGGGAGTGAAGACCCAGTACTTC.

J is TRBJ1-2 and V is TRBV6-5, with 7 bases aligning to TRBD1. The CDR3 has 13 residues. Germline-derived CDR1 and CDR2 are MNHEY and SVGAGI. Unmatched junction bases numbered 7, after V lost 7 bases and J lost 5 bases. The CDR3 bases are TGTGCCAGCAAGCGGACAGGACGGTATGGCTACACCTTC. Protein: CASKRTGRYGYTF.

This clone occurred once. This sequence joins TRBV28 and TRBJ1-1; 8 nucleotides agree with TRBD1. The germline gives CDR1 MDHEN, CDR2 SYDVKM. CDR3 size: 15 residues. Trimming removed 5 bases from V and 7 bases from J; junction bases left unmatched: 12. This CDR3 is CASSRTLTGGGEAFF. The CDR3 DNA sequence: TGTGCCAGCAGTCGGACCCTAACAGGGGGTGGTGAAGCTTTCTTT.

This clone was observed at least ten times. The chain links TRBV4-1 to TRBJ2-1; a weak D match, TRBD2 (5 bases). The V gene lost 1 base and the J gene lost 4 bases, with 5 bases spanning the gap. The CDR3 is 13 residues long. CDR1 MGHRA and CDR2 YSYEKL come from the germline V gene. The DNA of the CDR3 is TGCGCCAGCAGCCAAGCGGGGTACAATGAGCAGTTCTTC. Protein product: CASSQAGYNEQFF.

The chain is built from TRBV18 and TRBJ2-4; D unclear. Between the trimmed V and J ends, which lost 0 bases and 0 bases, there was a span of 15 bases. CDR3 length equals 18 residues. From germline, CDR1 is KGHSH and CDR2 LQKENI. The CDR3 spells CASSPPGFWQAAKNIQYF. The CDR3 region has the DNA TGTGCCAGCTCACCACCGGGTTTTTGGCAGGCAGCCAAAAACATTCAGTACTTC.

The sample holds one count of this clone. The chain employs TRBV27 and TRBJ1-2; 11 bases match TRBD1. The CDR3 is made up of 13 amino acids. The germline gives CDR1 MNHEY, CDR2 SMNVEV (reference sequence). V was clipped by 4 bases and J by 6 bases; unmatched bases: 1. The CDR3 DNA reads TGTGCCAGCAGTTGGACAGGGGGCCATGGCTACACCTTC. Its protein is CASSWTGGHGYTF.

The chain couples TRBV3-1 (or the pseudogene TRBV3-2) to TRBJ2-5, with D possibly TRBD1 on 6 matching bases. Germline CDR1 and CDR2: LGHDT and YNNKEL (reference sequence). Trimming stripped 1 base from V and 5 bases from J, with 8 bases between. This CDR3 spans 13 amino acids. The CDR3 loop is CASSQGGPETQYF. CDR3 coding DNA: TGTGCCAGCAGCCAAGGGGGGCCGGAGACCCAGTACTTC.

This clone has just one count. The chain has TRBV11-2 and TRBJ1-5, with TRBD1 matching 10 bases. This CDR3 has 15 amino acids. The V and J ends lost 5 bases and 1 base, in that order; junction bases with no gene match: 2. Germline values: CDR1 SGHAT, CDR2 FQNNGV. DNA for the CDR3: TGTGCCAGCAGCCGGACAGGGGGGAGCAATCAGCCCCAGCATTTT. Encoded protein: CASSRTGGSNQPQHF. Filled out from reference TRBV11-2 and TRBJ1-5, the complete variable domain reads EAGVAQSPRYKIIEKRQSVAFWCNPISGHATLYWYQQILGQGPKLLIQFQNNGVVDDSQLPKDRFSAERLKGVDSTLKIQPAKLEDSAVYLCASSRTGGSNQPQHFGDGTRLSIL.

The CDR3 sequence: CSVGTSGWNTGELFF. The CDR3 nucleotides are TGCAGCGTCGGGACTAGCGGGTGGAACACCGGGGAGCTGTTTTTT. The chain is built from TRBV29-1 and TRBJ2-2; TRBD2 matches 12 bases. CDR3 size: 15 residues. CDR1 is SQVTM and CDR2 is ANQGSEA in the germline V gene. Trimming at V came to 6 bases and at J to 1 base, leaving 3 bases not matched to a gene.

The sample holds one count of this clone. The CDR3 protein is CATSDPRQGNTEAFF. In DNA, the CDR3 is TGTGCCACCAGTGATCCCCGACAGGGGAACACTGAAGCTTTCTTT. The rearrangement joins TRBV24-1 to TRBJ1-1, with 7 bases aligning to TRBD1. CDR1 and CDR2 (germline): KGHDR, SFDVKD. This CDR3 spans 15 amino acids. After removal of 3 bases from V and 1 base from J, the junction contained 4 bases not matched to a gene.

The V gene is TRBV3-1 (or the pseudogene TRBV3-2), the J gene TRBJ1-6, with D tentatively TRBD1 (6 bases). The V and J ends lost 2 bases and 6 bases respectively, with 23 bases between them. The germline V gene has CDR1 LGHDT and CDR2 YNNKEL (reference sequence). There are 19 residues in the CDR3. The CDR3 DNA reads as TGTGCCAGCAGCCAAAGACGGGCCGGGGGGACATCCATTAATTCACCCCTCCACTTT. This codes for CASSQRRAGGTSINSPLHF.

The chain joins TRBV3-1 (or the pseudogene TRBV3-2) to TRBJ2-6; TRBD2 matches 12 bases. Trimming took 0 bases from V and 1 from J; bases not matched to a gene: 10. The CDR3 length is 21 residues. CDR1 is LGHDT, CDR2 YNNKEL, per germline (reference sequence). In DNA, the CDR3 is TGTGCCAGCAGCCAAGATGGACTAGCGGGATTGCCGGAGTCTGGGGCCAACGTCCTGACTTTC. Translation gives CASSQDGLAGLPESGANVLTF.

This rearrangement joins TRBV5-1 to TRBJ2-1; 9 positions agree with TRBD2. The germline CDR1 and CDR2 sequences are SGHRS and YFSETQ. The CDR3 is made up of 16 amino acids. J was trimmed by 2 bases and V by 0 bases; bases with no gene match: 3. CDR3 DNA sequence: TGCGCCAGCAGCTTGGCAGCGGGAGGCACCTACAATGAGCAGTTCTTC. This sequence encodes CASSLAAGGTYNEQFF. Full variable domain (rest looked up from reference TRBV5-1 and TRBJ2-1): KAGVTQTPRYLIKTRGQQVTLSCSPISGHRSVSWYQQTPGQGLQFLFEYFSETQRNKGNFPGRFSGRQFSNSRSEMNVSTLELGDSALYLCASSLAAGGTYNEQFFGPGTRLTVL.

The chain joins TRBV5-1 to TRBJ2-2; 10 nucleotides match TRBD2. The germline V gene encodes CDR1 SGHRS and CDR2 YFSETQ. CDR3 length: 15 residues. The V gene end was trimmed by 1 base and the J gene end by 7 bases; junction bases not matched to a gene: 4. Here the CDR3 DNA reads TGCGCCAGCAGCTTGTTTTTAGCGGGAGGCGGGGAGCTGTTTTTT. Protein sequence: CASSLFLAGGGELFF.

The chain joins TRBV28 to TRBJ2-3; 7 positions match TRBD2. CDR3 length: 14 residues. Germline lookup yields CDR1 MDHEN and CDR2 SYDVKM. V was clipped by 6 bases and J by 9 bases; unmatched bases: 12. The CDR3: CASRGSGLGGTQYF. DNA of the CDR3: TGTGCCAGCAGGGGTAGCGGCCTGGGGGGGACGCAGTATTTT.

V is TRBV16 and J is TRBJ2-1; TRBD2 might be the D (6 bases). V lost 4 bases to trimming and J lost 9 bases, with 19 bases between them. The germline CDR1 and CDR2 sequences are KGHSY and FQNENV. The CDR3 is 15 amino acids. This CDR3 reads CASSLLQMLGGEQFF. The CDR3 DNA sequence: TGTGCCAGCAGCCTCCTCCAGATGCTGGGGGGTGAGCAGTTCTTC.

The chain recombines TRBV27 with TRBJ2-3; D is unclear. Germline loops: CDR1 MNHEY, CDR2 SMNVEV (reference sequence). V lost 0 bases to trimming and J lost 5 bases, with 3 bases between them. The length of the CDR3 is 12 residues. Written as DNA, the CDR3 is TGTGCCAGCAGTTTATCCCAAGATACGCAGTATTTT. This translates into CASSLSQDTQYF.

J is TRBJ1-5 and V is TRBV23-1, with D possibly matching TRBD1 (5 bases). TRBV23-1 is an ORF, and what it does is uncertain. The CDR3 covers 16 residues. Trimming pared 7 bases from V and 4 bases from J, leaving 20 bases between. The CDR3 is CASNPVPDRYNQPQHF. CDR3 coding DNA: TGCGCCAGCAACCCCGTCCCTGACAGATATAATCAGCCCCAGCATTTT.

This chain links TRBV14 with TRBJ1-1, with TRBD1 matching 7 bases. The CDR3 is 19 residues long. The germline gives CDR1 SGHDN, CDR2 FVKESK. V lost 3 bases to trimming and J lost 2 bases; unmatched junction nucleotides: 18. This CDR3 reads CASSHASLGYRDRNTEAFF. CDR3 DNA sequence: TGTGCCAGCAGCCACGCATCACTCGGCTATCGGGACAGAAACACTGAAGCTTTCTTT. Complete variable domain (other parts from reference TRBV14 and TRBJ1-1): EAGVTQFPSHSVIEKGQTVTLRCDPISGHDNLYWYRRVMGKEIKFLLHFVKESKQDESGMPNNRFLAERTGGTYSTLKVQPAELEDSGVYFCASSHASLGYRDRNTEAFFGQGTRLTVV.

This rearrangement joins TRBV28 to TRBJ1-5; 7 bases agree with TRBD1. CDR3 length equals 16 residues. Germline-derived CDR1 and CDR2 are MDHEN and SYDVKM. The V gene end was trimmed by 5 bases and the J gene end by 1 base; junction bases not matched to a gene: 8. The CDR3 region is CASSAQTGKSNQPQHF. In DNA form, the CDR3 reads TGTGCCAGCAGTGCCCAGACAGGGAAGAGCAATCAGCCCCAGCATTTT.

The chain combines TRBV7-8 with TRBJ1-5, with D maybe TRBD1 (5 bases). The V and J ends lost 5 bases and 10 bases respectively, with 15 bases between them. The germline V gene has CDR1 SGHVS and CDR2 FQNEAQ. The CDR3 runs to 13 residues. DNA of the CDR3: TGTGCCAGCAGCGCGGGACGGATCGAACCCCAGCATTTT. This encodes CASSAGRIEPQHF.

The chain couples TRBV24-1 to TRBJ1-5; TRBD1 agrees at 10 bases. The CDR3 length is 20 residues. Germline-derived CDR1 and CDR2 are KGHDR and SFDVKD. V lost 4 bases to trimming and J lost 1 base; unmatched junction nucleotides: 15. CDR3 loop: CATSDPYGTGDRISNQPQHF. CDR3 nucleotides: TGTGCCACCAGTGACCCATATGGGACAGGGGATCGCATCAGCAATCAGCCCCAGCATTTT.

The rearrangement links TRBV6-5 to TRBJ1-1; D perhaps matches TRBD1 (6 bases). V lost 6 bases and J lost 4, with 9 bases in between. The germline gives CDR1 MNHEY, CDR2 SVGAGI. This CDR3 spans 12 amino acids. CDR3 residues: CASRTGSTEAFF. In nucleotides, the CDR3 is TGTGCCAGCAGAACAGGGTCCACTGAAGCTTTCTTT.

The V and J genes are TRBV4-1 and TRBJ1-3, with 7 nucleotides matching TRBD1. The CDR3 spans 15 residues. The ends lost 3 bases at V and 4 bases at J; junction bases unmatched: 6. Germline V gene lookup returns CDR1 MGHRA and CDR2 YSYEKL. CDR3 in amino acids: CASSHDRANGNTIYF. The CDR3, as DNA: TGCGCCAGCAGCCACGACAGGGCCAACGGAAACACCATATATTTT.

Here the CDR3 DNA reads TGTGCCTGGAGGTTCGGCTATGGCTACACCTTC. Its protein product is CAWRFGYGYTF. V gene TRBV30 combines with J gene TRBJ1-2; D is unclear. Germline CDR1 is GTSNPN and CDR2 is SVGIG (reference sequence). V was shortened by 3 bases and J by 4 bases, with 6 bases between the two germline ends. The CDR3 covers 11 residues.